This TCR beta chain was identified during a study of blood T cell repertoires in COVID-19. Whole-study context: Both acute and convalescent COVID-19 samples were obtained from the United States, Italy and Spain.

Participants had their cohort set by participant-reported clinical history. Each recovered donor of Cohort 3 presented with two negative PCRs, clearance, or symptom resolution. Original handling: Counts of nucleated cells, estimated from reference gene primer amplification, were obtained. The protocol was immunoSEQ multiplex PCR, while the TCRdb copy is restricted to in-frame clones and leaves out a portion. That table supplies the V and J calls and clone size; D and trimming were determined from the DNA. Of 310,000 or so clones in the sample, 70% to 90% were seen once. The germline CDR1 and CDR2 sequences are MNHNS and SASEGT. V lost 2 bases and J lost 1; bases outside the gene matches: 18. The CDR3 runs 20 residues.

What was sequenced was PBMCs or T cells enriched from blood (not recorded which). The chain has TRBV6-1 and TRBJ2-7, with 9 bases aligning to TRBD2. The sequence derives from a young woman who had recovered from COVID-19. The CDR3 reads CASSEQLGPVTSGYSYEQYF. The CDR3 DNA follows: TGTGCCAGCAGTGAACAGCTGGGCCCGGTGACTAGCGGCTATTCCTACGAGCAGTACTTC.